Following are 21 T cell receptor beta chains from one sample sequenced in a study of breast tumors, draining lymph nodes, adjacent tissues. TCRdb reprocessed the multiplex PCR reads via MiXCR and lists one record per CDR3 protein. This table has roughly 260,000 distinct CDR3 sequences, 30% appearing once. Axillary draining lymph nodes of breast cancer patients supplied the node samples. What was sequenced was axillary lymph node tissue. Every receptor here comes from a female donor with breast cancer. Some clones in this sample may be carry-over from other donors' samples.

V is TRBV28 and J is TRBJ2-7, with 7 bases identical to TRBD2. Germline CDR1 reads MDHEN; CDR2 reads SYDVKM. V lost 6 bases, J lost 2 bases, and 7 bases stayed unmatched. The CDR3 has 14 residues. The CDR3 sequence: CASRRPRGAYEQYF. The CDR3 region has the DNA TGTGCCAGCAGGCGGCCCCGGGGGGCCTACGAGCAGTACTTC.

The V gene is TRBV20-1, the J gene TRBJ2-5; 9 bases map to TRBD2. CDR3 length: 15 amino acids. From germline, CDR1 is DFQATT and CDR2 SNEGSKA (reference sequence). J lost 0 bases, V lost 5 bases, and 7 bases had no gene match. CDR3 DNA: TGCAGTGCTGGGGCTAGCGGGACCCACCAAGAGACCCAGTACTTC. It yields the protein CSAGASGTHQETQYF.

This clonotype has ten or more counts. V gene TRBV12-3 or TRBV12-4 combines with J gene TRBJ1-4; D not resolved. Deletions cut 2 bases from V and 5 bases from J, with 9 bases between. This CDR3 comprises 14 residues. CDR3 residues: CASSLSGINEKLFF. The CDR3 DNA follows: TGTGCCAGCAGTTTATCGGGGATAAATGAAAAACTGTTTTTT.

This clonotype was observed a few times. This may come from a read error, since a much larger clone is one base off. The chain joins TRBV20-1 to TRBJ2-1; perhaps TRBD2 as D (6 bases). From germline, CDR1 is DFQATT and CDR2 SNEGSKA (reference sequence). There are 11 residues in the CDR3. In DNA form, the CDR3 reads TGCAGTACCAGACTAGTGCATGAGCAGTCCTTC. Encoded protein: CSTRLVHEQSF.

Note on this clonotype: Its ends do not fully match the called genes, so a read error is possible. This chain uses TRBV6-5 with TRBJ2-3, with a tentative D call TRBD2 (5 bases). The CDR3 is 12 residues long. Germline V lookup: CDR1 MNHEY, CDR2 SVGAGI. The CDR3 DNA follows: TGTACCAGCAGTCACCCCCTAGCAACGCAGTATTTT. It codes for CTSSHPLATQYF.

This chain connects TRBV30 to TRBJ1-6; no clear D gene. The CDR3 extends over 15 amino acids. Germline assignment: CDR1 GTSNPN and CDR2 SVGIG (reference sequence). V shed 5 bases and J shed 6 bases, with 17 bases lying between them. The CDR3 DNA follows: TGTGCCTGGGGAGAAGGTCCTAATTTTAATTCACCCCTCCACTTT. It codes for CAWGEGPNFNSPLHF.

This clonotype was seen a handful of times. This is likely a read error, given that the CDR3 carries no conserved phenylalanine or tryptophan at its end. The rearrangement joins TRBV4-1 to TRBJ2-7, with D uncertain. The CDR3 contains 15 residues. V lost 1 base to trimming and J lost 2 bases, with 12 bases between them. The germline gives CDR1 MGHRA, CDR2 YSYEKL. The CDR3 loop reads CASSQGFGGTYEQYY. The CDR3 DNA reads TGCGCCAGCAGCCAAGGATTCGGTGGAACCTACGAGCAGTACTAC.

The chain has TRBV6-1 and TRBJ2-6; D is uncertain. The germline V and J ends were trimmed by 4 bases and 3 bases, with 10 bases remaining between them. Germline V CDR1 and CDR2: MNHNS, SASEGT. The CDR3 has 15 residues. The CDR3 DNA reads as TGTGCCAGCAGTGGAAAGGTGTTTGGGGCCAACGTCCTGACTTTC. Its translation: CASSGKVFGANVLTF.

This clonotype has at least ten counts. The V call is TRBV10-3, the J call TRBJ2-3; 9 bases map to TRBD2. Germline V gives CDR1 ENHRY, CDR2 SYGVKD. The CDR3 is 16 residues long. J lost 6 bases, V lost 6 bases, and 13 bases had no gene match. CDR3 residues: CAISAGLARMVDTQYF. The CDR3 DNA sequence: TGTGCCATCAGCGCGGGACTAGCTCGTATGGTGGATACGCAGTATTTT.

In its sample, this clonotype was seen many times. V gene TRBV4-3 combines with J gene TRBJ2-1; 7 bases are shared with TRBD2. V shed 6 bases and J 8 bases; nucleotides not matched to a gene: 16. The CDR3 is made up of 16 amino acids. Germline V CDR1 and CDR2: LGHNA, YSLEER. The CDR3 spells CASSLGGVGRGDEQFF. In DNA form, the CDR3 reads TGCGCCAGCAGTCTGGGAGGGGTCGGGAGAGGCGATGAGCAGTTCTTC.

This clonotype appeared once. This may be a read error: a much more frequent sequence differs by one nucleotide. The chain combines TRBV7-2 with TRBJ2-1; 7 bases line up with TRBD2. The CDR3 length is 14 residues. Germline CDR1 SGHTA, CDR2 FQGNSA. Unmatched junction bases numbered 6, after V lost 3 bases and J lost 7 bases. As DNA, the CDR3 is TGTGCCAGCAGCTTGGAGGACGGGAGGAATGAGCAGTTCTTC. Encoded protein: CASSLEDGRNEQFF. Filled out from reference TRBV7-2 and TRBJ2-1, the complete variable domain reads GAGVSQSPSNKVTEKGKDVELRCDPISGHTALYWYRQSLGQGLEFLIYFQGNSAPDKSGLPSDRFSAERTGGSVSTLTIQRTQQEDSAVYLCASSLEDGRNEQFFGPGTRLTVL.

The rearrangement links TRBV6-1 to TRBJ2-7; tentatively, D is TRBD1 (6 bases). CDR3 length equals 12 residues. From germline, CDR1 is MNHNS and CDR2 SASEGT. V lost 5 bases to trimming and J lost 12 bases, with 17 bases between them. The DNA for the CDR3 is TGTGCCAGCAGTCACCCGTTGACAGGTCGGTACTTC. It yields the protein CASSHPLTGRYF.

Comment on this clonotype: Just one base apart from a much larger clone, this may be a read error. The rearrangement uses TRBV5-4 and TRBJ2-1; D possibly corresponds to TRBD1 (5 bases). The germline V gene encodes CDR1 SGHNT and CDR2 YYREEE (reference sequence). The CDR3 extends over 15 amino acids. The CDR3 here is CAGSLGHTPYNEQFF. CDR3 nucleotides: TGTGCCGGCAGCTTGGGGCACACCCCGTACAATGAGCAGTTCTTC.

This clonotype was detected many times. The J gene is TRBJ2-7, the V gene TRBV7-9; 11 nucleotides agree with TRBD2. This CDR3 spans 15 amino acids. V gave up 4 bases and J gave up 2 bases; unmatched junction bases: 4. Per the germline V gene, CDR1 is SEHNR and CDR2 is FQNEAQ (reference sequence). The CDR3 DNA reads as TGTGCCAGCAGCTCGACTAGCGGGACGACCTACGAGCAGTACTTC. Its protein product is CASSSTSGTTYEQYF.

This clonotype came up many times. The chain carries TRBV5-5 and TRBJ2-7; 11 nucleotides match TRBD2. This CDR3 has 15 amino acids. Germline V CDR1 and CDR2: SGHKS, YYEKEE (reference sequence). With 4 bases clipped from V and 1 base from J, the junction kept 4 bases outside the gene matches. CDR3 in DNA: TGTGCCAGCAGCATCGGGACTAGCGGATCCTACGAGCAGTACTTC. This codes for CASSIGTSGSYEQYF.

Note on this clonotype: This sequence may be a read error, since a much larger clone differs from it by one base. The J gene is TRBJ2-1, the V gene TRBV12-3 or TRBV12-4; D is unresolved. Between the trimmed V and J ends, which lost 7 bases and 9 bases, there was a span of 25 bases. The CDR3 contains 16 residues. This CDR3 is CASTTPLVGYAGEQFF. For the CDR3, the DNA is TGTGCCAGCACCACGCCGCTAGTGGGATACGCAGGTGAGCAGTTCTTC.

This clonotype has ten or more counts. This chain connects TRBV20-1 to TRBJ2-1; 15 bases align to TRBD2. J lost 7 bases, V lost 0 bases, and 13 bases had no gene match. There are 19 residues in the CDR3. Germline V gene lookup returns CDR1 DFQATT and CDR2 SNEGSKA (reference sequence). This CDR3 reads CSARDLRGLAGGDVNEQFF. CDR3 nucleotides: TGCAGTGCTAGAGATCTCAGGGGACTAGCGGGAGGAGACGTAAATGAGCAGTTCTTC.

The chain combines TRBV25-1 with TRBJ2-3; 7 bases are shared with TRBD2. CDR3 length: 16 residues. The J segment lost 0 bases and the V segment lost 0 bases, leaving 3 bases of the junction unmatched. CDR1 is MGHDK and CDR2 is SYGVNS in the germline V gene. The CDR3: CASSEYVSGSTDTQYF. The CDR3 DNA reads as TGTGCCAGCAGTGAATATGTTAGCGGGAGCACAGATACGCAGTATTTT.

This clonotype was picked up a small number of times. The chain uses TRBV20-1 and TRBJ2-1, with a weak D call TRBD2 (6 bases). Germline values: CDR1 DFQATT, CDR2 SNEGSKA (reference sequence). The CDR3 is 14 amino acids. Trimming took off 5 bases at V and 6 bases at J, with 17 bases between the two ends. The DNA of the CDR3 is TGCAGTGCTCCCAGCGGGCGGGCTTGCAATGAGCAGTTCTTC. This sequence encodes CSAPSGRACNEQFF.

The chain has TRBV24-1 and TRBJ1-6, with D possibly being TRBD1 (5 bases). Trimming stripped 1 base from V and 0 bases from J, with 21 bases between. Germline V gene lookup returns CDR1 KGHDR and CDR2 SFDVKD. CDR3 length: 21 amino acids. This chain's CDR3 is CATSDLGAVTHQSSYNSPLHF. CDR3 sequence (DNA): TGTGCCACCAGTGATTTAGGGGCAGTTACTCACCAGAGCTCCTATAATTCACCCCTCCACTTT.

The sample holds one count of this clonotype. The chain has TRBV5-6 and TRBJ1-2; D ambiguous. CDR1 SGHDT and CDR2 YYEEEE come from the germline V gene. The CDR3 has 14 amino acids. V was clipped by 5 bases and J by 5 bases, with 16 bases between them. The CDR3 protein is CASSSNKDWYGYTF. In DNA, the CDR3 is TGTGCCAGCAGTTCAAACAAAGATTGGTATGGCTACACCTTC.